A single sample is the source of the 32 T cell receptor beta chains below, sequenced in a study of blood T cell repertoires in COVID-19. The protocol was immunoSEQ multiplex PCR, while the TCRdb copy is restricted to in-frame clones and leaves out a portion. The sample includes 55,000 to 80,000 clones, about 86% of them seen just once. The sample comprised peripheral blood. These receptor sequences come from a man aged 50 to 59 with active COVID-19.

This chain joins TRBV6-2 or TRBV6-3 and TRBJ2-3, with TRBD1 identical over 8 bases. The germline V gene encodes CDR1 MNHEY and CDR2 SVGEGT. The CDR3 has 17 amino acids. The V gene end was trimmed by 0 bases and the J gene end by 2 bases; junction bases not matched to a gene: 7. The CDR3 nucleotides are TGTGCCAGCAGTTACTCCGGACAGGGATCATTCACAGATACGCAGTATTTT. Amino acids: CASSYSGQGSFTDTQYF.

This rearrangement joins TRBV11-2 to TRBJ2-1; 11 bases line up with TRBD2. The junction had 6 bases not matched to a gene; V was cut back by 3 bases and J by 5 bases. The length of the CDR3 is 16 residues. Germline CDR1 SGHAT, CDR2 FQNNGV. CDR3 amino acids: CASSLSSGGPDNEQFF. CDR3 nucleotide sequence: TGTGCCAGCAGCTTGTCTAGCGGGGGGCCTGACAATGAGCAGTTCTTC.

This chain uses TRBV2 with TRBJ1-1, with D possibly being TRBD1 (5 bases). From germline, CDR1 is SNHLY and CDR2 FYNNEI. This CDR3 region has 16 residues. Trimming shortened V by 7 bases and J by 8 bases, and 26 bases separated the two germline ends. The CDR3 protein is CASKPPSGPSRPEAFF. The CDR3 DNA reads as TGTGCCAGCAAGCCCCCCTCAGGGCCCTCGAGACCGGAAGCTTTCTTT.

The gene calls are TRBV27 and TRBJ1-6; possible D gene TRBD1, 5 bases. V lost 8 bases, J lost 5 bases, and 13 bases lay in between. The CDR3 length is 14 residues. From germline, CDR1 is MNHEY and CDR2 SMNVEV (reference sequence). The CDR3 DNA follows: TGTGCCAGCGCCTCGGGGGGGAATAATTCACCCCTCCACTTT. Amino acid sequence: CASASGGNNSPLHF.

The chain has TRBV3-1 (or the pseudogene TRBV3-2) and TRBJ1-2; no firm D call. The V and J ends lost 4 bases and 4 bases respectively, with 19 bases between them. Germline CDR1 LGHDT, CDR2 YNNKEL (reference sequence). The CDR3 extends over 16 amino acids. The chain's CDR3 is CASSPQATRGSYGYTF. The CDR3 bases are TGTGCCAGCAGCCCCCAAGCGACCCGAGGGAGCTATGGCTACACCTTC.

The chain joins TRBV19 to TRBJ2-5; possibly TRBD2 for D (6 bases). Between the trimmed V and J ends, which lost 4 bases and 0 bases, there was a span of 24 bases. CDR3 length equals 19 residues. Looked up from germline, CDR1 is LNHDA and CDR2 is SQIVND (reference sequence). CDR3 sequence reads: CASSTSPRSGLFYQETQYF. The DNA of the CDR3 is TGTGCCAGTAGTACCTCCCCGCGTTCAGGACTATTTTACCAAGAGACCCAGTACTTC.

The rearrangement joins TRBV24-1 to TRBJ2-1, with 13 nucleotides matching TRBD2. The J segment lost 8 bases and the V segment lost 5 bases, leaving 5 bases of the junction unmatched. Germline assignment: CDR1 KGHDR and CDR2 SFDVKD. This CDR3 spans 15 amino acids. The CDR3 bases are TGTGCCACCAGTGCACTAGCGGGAGGGTTTGATGAGCAGTTCTTC. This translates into CATSALAGGFDEQFF.

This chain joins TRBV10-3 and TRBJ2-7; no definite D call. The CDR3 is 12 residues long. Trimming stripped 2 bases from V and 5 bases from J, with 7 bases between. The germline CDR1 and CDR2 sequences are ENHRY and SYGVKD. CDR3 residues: CAISEHTHEQYF. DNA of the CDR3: TGTGCCATCAGTGAGCATACTCACGAGCAGTACTTC.

As DNA, the CDR3 is TGTGCCACCAGTACGGTCGGACAGGGCTATGGCTACACCTTC. Translation gives CATSTVGQGYGYTF. The rearrangement joins TRBV24-1 to TRBJ1-2; TRBD1 matches at 8 bases. V shed 6 bases and J 4 bases; nucleotides not matched to a gene: 6. The CDR3 extends over 14 amino acids. Germline V gives CDR1 KGHDR, CDR2 SFDVKD.

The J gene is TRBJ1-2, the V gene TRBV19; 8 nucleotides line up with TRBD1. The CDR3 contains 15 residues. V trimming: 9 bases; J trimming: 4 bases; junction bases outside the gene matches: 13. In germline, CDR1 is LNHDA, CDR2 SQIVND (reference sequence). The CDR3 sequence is CASAPTGDPIYGYTF. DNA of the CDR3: TGTGCCAGCGCCCCGACAGGGGATCCCATCTATGGCTACACCTTC.

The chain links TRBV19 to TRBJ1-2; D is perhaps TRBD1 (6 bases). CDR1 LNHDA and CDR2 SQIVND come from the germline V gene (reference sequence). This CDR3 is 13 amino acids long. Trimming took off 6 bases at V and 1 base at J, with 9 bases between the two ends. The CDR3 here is CASSRQVNYGYTF. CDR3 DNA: TGTGCCAGTAGCCGACAGGTTAACTATGGCTACACCTTC.

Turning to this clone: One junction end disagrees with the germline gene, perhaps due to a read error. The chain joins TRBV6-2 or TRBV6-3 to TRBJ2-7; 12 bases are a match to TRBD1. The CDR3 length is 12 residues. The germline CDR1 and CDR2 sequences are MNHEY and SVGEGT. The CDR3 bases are TGTGCCAGCAGTTACTCCGGGACAGGGGGCGACTTC. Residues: CASSYSGTGGDF.

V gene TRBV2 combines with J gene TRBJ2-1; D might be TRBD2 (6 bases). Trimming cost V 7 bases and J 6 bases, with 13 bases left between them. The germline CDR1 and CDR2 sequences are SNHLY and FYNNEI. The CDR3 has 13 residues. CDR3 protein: CASTPTSFNEQFF. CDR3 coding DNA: TGTGCCAGCACCCCCACTAGCTTCAATGAGCAGTTCTTC.

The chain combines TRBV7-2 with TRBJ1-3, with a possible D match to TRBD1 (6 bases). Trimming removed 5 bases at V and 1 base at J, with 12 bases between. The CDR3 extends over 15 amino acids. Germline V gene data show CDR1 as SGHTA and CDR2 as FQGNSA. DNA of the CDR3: TGTGCCAGCAGCCCAGCCAGGGGATCTGGAAACACCATATATTTT. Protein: CASSPARGSGNTIYF.

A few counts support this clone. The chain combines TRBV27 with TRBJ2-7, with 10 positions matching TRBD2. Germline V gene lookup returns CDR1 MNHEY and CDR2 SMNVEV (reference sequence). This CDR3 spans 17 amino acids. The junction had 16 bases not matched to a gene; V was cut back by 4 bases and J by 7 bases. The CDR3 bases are TGTGCCAGCAGTTCGACGACCCGCCTAGCGGGAGTTTGGGAGCAGTACTTC. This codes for CASSSTTRLAGVWEQYF.

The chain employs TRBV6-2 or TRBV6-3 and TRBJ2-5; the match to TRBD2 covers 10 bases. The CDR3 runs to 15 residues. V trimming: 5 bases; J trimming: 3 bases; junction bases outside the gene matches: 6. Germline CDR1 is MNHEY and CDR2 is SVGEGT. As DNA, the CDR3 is TGTGCCAGCAGTCCCCGGCTAGCGGGAGAAGAGACCCAGTACTTC. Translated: CASSPRLAGEETQYF.

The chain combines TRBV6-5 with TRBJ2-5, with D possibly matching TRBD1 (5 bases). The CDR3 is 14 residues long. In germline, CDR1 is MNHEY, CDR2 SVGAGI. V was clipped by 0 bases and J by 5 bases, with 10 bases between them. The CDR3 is CASSYSSGSETQYF. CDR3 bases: TGTGCCAGCAGTTACTCGTCAGGGTCTGAGACCCAGTACTTC.

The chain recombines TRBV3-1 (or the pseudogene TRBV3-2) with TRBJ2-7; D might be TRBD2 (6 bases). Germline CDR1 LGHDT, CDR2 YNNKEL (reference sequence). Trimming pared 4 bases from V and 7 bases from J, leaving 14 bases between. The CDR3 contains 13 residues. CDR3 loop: CASSRDSQSEQYF. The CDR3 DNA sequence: TGTGCCAGCAGCCGGGACTCCCAATCGGAGCAGTACTTC.

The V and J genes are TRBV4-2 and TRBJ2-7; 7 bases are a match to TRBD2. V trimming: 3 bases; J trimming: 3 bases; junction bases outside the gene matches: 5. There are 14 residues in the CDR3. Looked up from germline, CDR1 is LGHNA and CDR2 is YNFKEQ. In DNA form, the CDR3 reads TGTGCCAGCAGCCAGAGACTAGCTTACTACGAGCAGTACTTC. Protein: CASSQRLAYYEQYF.

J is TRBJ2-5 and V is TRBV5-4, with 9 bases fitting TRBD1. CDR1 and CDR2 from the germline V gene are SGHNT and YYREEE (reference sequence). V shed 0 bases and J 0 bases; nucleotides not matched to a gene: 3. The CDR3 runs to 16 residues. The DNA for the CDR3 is TGTGCCAGCAGCTTGGGGGGACAGGGACACCAAGAGACCCAGTACTTC. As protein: CASSLGGQGHQETQYF.

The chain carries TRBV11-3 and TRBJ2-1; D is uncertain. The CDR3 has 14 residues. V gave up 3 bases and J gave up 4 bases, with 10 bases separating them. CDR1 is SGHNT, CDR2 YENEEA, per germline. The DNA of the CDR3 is TGTGCCAGCAGCTTGGGCTCGTTGTACAATGAGCAGTTCTTC. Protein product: CASSLGSLYNEQFF.

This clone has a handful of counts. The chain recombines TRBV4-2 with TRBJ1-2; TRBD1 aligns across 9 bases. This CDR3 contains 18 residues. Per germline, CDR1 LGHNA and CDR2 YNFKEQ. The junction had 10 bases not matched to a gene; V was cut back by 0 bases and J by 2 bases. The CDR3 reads CASSQDLRPTGGNYGYTF. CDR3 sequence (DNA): TGTGCCAGCAGCCAAGACTTGAGGCCAACAGGGGGCAACTATGGCTACACCTTC.

The CDR3 here is CASSLSGNKGDNYGYTF. In DNA, the CDR3 is TGTGCCAGCTCACTCTCGGGAAACAAGGGAGATAACTATGGCTACACCTTC. The rearrangement links TRBV18 to TRBJ1-2; D not resolved. The CDR3 sequence is 17 residues long. Germline CDR1 is KGHSH and CDR2 is LQKENI. V lost 4 bases to trimming and J lost 1 base, with 19 bases between them.

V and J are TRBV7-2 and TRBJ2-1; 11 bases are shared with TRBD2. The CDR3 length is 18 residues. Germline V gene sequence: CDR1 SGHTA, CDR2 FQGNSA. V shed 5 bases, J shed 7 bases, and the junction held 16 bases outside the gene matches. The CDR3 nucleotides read TGTGCCAGCAGCCTAGGGTACCTCTTAGCGGGAGGGGTGAATGAGCAGTTCTTC. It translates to CASSLGYLLAGGVNEQFF.

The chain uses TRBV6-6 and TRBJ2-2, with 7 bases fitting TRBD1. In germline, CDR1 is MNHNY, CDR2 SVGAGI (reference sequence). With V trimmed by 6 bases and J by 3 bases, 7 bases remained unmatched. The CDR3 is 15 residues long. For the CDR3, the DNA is TGTGCCAGCAGAAAACCGACAGGGTACACCGGGGAGCTGTTTTTT. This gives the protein CASRKPTGYTGELFF.

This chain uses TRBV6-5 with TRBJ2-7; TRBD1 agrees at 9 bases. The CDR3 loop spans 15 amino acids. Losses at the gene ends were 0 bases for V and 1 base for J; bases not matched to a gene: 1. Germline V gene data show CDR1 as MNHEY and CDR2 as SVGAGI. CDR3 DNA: TGTGCCAGCAGTTACTCGGACAGGGGATCCTACGAGCAGTACTTC. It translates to CASSYSDRGSYEQYF.

CDR3 loop: CASRAGLAGGPVDTQYF. CDR3 coding DNA: TGTGCCAGCAGGGCTGGTCTAGCGGGAGGGCCGGTAGATACGCAGTATTTT. The J gene is TRBJ2-3, the V gene TRBV2; 12 nucleotides match TRBD2. This CDR3 has 17 amino acids. Germline V CDR1 and CDR2: SNHLY, FYNNEI. With V trimmed by 6 bases and J by 5 bases, 12 bases remained unmatched.

CDR3 in amino acids: CASGREGRADTQYF. The CDR3 coding sequence is TGTGCCAGCGGAAGGGAGGGGAGGGCAGATACGCAGTATTTT. This rearrangement joins TRBV6-6 to TRBJ2-3; 7 nucleotides align to TRBD2. The germline V gene has CDR1 MNHNY and CDR2 SVGAGI (reference sequence). CDR3 size: 14 residues. V lost 8 bases to trimming and J lost 4 bases; unmatched junction nucleotides: 9.

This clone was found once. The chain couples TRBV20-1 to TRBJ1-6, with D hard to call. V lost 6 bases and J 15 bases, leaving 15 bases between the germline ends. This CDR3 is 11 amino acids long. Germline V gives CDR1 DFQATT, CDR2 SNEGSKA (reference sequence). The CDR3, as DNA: TGCAGTGCCCCTGACAAACATCTCCTCCACTTT. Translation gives CSAPDKHLLHF.

CDR3 residues: CASSLRRDRGGVGGYTF. In DNA form, the CDR3 reads TGTGCCAGTAGTCTCCGCCGGGACAGGGGAGGAGTTGGCGGCTACACCTTC. V gene TRBV19 combines with J gene TRBJ1-2; TRBD1 matches at 10 bases. CDR3 length: 17 amino acids. The germline V gene has CDR1 LNHDA and CDR2 SQIVND (reference sequence). V trimming: 5 bases; J trimming: 8 bases; junction bases outside the gene matches: 17. The full variable domain, completed using reference TRBV19 and TRBJ1-2, is DGGITQSPKYLFRKEGQNVTLSCEQNLNHDAMYWYRQDPGQGLRLIYYSQIVNDFQKGDIAEGYSVSREKKESFPLTVTSAQKNPTAFYLCASSLRRDRGGVGGYTFGSGTRLTVV.

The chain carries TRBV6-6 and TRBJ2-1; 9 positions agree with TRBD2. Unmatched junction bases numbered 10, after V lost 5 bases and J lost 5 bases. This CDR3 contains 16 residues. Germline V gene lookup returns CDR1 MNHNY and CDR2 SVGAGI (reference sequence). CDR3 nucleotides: TGTGCCAGCAGTGGACAAGCGGGGGGACGAAACAATGAGCAGTTCTTC. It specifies CASSGQAGGRNNEQFF.

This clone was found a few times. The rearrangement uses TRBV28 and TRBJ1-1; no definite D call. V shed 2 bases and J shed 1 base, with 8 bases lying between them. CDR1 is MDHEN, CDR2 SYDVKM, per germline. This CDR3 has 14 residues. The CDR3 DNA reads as TGTGCCAGCAGTTTAGCACAGCCGAACACTGAAGCTTTCTTT. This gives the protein CASSLAQPNTEAFF.